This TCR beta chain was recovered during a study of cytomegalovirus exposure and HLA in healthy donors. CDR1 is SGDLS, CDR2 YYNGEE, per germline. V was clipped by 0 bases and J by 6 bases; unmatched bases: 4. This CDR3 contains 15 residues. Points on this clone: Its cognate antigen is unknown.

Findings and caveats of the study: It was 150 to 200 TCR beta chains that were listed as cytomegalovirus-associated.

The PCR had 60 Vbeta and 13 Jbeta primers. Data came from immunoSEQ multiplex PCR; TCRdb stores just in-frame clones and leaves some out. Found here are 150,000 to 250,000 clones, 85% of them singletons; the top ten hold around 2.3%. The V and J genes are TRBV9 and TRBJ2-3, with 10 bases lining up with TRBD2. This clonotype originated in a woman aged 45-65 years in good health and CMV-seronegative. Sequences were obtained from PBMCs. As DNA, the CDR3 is TGTGCCAGCAGCGTAGTAGCGGGAGGCCCCGATACGCAGTATTTT. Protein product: CASSVVAGGPDTQYF.